This T cell receptor (beta chain) was retrieved from a study of technical replicates of blood from a few donors. Sequencing was performed with immunoSEQ multiplex PCR; in TCRdb, only in-frame clones are kept and a portion is missing. The sample yields about 56,000 clones, just over 90% seen once. CDR3 length equals 15 residues. Trimming removed 0 bases from V and 2 bases from J; junction bases left unmatched: 3. Germline values: CDR1 SEHNR, CDR2 FQNEAQ (reference sequence). This sequence originates from a human donor in good health. Some clones in this sample may be carry-over from other donors' samples. V usage is TRBV7-9 and J usage is TRBJ2-7, with TRBD2 matching over 8 bases. Source material: PBMCs. Written as DNA, the CDR3 is TGTGCCAGCAGCTTAGCAGCGGGGGCCACCTACGAGCAGTACTTC. This encodes CASSLAAGATYEQYF.